The T cell receptor beta chain described here comes from a study of cytomegalovirus exposure and HLA in healthy donors. About the research overall: An earlier analysis identified 117 million unique TCR beta sequences in approximately 190 million T cells. Study-wide points: The sole available immune exposure information was CMV serostatus.

It was with 60 Vbeta and 13 Jbeta primers that the PCR ran. Assay used: immunoSEQ multiplex PCR; TCRdb lists only in-frame clones, some missing. The table records around 97,000 clones, 60% to 85% of them present only once. CDR1 and CDR2 from the germline V gene are ENHRY and SYGVKD. Trimming removed 4 bases from V and 5 bases from J; junction bases left unmatched: 6. There are 14 residues in the CDR3. Concerning this clone: Antigen specificity is unknown.

This TCR derives from a man aged 50-60 years in good health and CMV-seropositive. The V and J genes are TRBV10-3 and TRBJ2-5, with TRBD2 matching 8 bases. Sequencing used PBMCs. The CDR3 coding sequence is TGTGCCATCAGTGCGTTGGCTAGCGGGGAGACCCAGTACTTC. Its translation is CAISALASGETQYF.